This TCR beta chain was recorded in a study of blood T cell repertoires in COVID-19. For the study at large: The United States, Italy and Spain were the sources of the acute and convalescent COVID-19 samples.

Germline V lookup: CDR1 MNHNY, CDR2 SVGAGI (reference sequence). V was clipped by 1 base and J by 15 bases, with 10 bases between them. This CDR3 has 12 amino acids. Assay used: immunoSEQ multiplex PCR; TCRdb lists only in-frame clones, some missing. In the table there are 150,000 or so clones, approximately 91% of which are singletons. This clonotype was sampled from a human donor in a cohort sampled during active COVID-19. J is TRBJ1-6 and V is TRBV6-6; the D gene is possibly TRBD1 (6 bases). The sample consisted of peripheral blood. The CDR3 sequence is CASSYYSGHLHF. The CDR3 nucleotides are TGTGCCAGCAGTTACTACTCGGGACACCTCCACTTT.